Presented here are 5 T cell receptor beta chains from one specimen sequenced in a study of CD8+CD57+ T cells in acquired aplastic anemia. Flow cytometry had shown expanded CD8+CD57+ cells in the patients chosen for sequencing. Genomic DNA served as template for TCR beta VDJ and CDR3 profiling. In TCRdb, the reads were re-called with MiXCR into one record per CDR3 protein. Of 180,000 or so distinct CDR3 sequences listed, approximately 52% are singletons. Sequencing used sorted CD4+, CD8+, or CD8+CD57+ T cells (not recorded which) from PBMCs. These receptors came from a human donor with aplastic anemia.

This clonotype was counted between two and nine times. The chain has TRBV25-1 and TRBJ2-1, with unresolved D. The CDR3 runs to 11 residues. Per the germline V gene, CDR1 is MGHDK and CDR2 is SYGVNS. V dropped 5 bases and J dropped 9 bases, with 8 bases sitting between them. This CDR3 reads CASSSSSEQFF. The CDR3 DNA follows: TGTGCCAGCAGTAGCAGCAGTGAGCAGTTCTTC.

Many counts were recorded for this clonotype. V is TRBV7-2 and J is TRBJ2-5; D tentatively fits TRBD1 or TRBD2 (5 bases each). Looked up from germline, CDR1 is SGHTA and CDR2 is FQGNSA. The CDR3 runs to 14 residues. Between the trimmed V and J ends, which lost 5 bases and 7 bases, there was a span of 17 bases. Written as DNA, the CDR3 is TGTGCCAGCAGCCCCCAACGGGACGGTGGGACCCAGTACTTC. As protein: CASSPQRDGGTQYF.

This sequence joins TRBV12-3 or TRBV12-4 and TRBJ1-1, with D hard to call. This CDR3 is 14 amino acids long. V dropped 2 bases and J dropped 4 bases, with 11 bases sitting between them. The CDR3 spells CASSLSSSSTEAFF. DNA for the CDR3: TGTGCCAGCAGTTTATCCTCCTCATCCACTGAAGCTTTCTTT.

The chain joins TRBV5-1 to TRBJ1-2; D remains unclear. CDR3 length: 14 amino acids. With 5 bases removed from V and 2 bases from J, the gap between germline ends came to 13 bases. Germline loops: CDR1 SGHRS, CDR2 YFSETQ. CDR3 region: CASSKVDNNYGYTF. CDR3 coding DNA: TGCGCCAGCAGTAAAGTCGACAACAACTATGGCTACACCTTC.

The V gene is TRBV20-1, the J gene TRBJ2-5; 9 bases agree with TRBD2. In germline, CDR1 is DFQATT, CDR2 SNEGSKA (reference sequence). The CDR3 totals 13 residues. With 7 bases clipped from V and 5 bases from J, the junction kept 8 bases outside the gene matches. This chain's CDR3 is CSVRSGGVETQYF. The CDR3 nucleotides are TGCAGTGTGCGTAGCGGGGGTGTGGAGACCCAGTACTTC.